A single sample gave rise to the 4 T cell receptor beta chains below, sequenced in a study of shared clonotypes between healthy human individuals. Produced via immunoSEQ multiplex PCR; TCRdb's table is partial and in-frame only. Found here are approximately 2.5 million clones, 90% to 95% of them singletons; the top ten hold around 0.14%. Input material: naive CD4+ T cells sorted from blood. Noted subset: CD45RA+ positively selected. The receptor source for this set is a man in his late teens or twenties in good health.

CDR3 DNA: TGCGCCAGCAGCCTGAACCTAAATCAGGGGGAGGCTTTCTTT. Its protein product is CASSLNLNQGEAFF. The chain recombines TRBV5-1 with TRBJ1-1; 7 bases are a match to TRBD1. The trim removed 4 bases at V and 11 bases at J, leaving 14 bases unmatched. CDR1 and CDR2 (germline): SGHRS, YFSETQ. This CDR3 region has 14 residues.

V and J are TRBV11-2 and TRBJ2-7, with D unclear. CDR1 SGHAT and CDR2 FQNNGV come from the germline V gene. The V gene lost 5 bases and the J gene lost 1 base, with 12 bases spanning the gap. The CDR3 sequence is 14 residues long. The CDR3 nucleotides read TGTGCCAGCAGCGCGGTAATTCAGTCCTACGAGCAGTACTTC. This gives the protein CASSAVIQSYEQYF.

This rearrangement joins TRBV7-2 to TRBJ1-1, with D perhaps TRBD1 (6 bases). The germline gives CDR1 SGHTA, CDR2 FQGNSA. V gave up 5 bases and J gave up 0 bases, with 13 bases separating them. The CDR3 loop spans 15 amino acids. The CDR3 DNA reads TGTGCCAGCAGCCGGATGGGACACCTGAACACTGAAGCTTTCTTT. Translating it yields CASSRMGHLNTEAFF.

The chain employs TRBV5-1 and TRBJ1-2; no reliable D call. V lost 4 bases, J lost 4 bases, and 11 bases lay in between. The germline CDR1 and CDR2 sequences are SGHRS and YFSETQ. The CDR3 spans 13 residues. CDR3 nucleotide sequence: TGCGCCAGCAGCCCACCCGGAGGCTATGGCTACACCTTC. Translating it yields CASSPPGGYGYTF.